This is a list of T cell receptor beta chains from one sample in a study of post-analysis software for immune sequencing data. MiXCR was run by TCRdb on the PCR reads, yielding one entry per CDR3 protein. The sample lists about 540,000 distinct CDR3 sequences, approximately 34% occurring once. Source material: blood. Every receptor here comes from a girl aged 2-17 years with multiple sclerosis. The CDR3 runs from the conserved cysteine through the conserved F or W. A D gene is named only where the DNA matches it firmly. Clone size appears in some rows only: once, few, many, or a class for an expanded clone.

D	V	J	size	CDR3	DNA
NA	TRBV7-9	TRBJ2-1	NA	CASSPSGEAANYNEQFF	TGTGCCAGCAGCCCGAGCGGAGAGGCAGCGAACTACAATGAGCAGTTCTTC
NA	TRBV7-9	TRBJ2-3	NA	CASSLDRPDTDTQYF	TGTGCCAGCAGCTTAGACAGGCCAGACACAGATACGCAGTATTTT
NA	TRBV7-9	TRBJ2-1	many	CASSLQGHEQFF	TGTGCCAGCAGTCTCCAGGGTCATGAGCAGTTCTTC
NA	TRBV9	TRBJ2-7	NA	CASSVGVLPYEQYF	TGTGCCAGCAGCGTAGGGGTCTTACCCTACGAGCAGTACTTC
TRBD2	TRBV7-2	TRBJ2-1	NA	CASSLVAGGKFF	TGTGCCAGCAGCTTAGTAGCGGGGGGGAAGTTCTTC
NA	TRBV20-1	TRBJ1-2	NA	CSALELLAGGYTF	TGCAGTGCGTTAGAGTTGCTTGCAGGGGGCTACACCTTC
NA	TRBV6-1	TRBJ1-1	once	CASASPEAFF	TGTGCCAGCGCGTCACCTGAAGCTTTCTTT
NA	TRBV7-9	TRBJ2-3	NA	CASSLATRLADTQYF	TGTGCCAGCAGCTTGGCGACCCGACTCGCAGATACGCAGTATTTT
NA	TRBV7-2	TRBJ2-5	NA	CASSFRGGPNFYQETQYF	TGTGCCAGCAGCTTCCGCGGGGGCCCTAATTTTTACCAAGAGACCCAGTACTTC
TRBD1	TRBV3-1	TRBJ2-7	few	CASSQDIGDRGLPFPYEQYF	TGTGCCAGCAGCCAAGATATAGGGGACAGGGGGCTGCCCTTTCCCTACGAGCAGTACTTC
NA	TRBV6-1	TRBJ1-2	few	CAFLGSHNYGYTF	TGTGCGTTCCTGGGATCCCATAACTATGGCTACACCTTC
NA	TRBV2	TRBJ1-1	NA	CAYSPQRGTEAFF	TGTGCCTACTCCCCGCAGAGAGGAACTGAAGCTTTCTTT
NA	TRBV28	TRBJ2-7	NA	CASSFSDLSYEQYF	TGTGCCAGCAGTTTCTCGGACCTCTCCTACGAGCAGTACTTC
NA	TRBV18	TRBJ2-7	NA	CASSPGPTGYEQYF	TGTGCCAGCTCACCGGGCCCTACCGGCTACGAGCAGTACTTC
NA	TRBV6-6	TRBJ2-2	NA	CASSLLTGFGTGELFF	TGTGCCAGCAGTCTTCTTACAGGGTTCGGCACCGGGGAGCTGTTTTTT
NA	TRBV19	TRBJ2-3	NA	CASSRSDGAPSTDTQYF	TGTGCCAGTAGTAGGTCCGACGGTGCCCCTAGCACAGATACGCAGTATTTT
NA	TRBV29-1	TRBJ2-7	few	CSVVGSTYEQYF	TGCAGCGTTGTCGGGTCGACCTACGAGCAGTACTTC
NA	TRBV7-8	TRBJ2-5	NA	CASSLKERETQYF	TGTGCCAGCAGCTTAAAAGAGAGGGAGACCCAGTACTTC
NA	TRBV7-2	TRBJ1-2	few	CASSLVGHYGYTF	TGTGCCAGCAGCTTAGTTGGGCACTATGGCTACACCTTC
TRBD1	TRBV6-5	TRBJ2-5	NA	CASSSADRAQETQYF	TGTGCCAGCAGTTCCGCGGACAGGGCCCAAGAGACCCAGTACTTC
TRBD1	TRBV12-3/TRBV12-4	TRBJ1-5	NA	CASSSGTGDNQPQHF	TGTGCCAGCAGTTCCGGGACAGGGGACAATCAGCCCCAGCATTTT
TRBD1	TRBV4-1	TRBJ2-3	NA	CASSHLVVGQGEGKDTQYF	TGCGCCAGCAGCCACCTTGTTGTAGGACAGGGTGAAGGGAAAGATACGCAGTATTTT
TRBD1	TRBV20-1	TRBJ1-2	NA	CSATLQGDGYTF	TGCAGTGCAACCTTACAGGGGGACGGCTACACCTTC
TRBD2	TRBV9	TRBJ2-2	NA	CASSVSGLADTGELFF	TGTGCCAGCAGCGTAAGTGGACTAGCGGACACCGGGGAGCTGTTTTTT
NA	TRBV12-3/TRBV12-4	TRBJ1-2	few	CASSLGGGANYGYTF	TGTGCCAGCAGTTTAGGAGGGGGAGCTAACTATGGCTACACCTTC
NA	TRBV20-1	TRBJ2-3	few	CSARVGGARDTQYF	TGCAGTGCTAGAGTGGGTGGGGCGCGAGATACGCAGTATTTT
NA	TRBV7-3	TRBJ2-1	few	CASSSGGDPSYNEQFF	TGTGCCAGCAGCTCCGGGGGAGACCCCTCCTACAATGAGCAGTTCTTC
TRBD1	TRBV20-1	TRBJ1-2	NA	CSASIRDRRPYGYTF	TGCAGTGCTAGTATCCGGGACAGGAGGCCCTATGGCTACACCTTC
NA	TRBV7-6	TRBJ2-7	NA	CASSLESDSSEQYF	TGTGCCAGCAGCTTAGAATCCGATTCGTCCGAGCAGTACTTC
NA	TRBV6-5	TRBJ2-1	NA	CASSYGGPVLNYNEQFF	TGTGCCAGCAGTTACGGGGGGCCGGTTCTAAACTACAATGAGCAGTTCTTC
NA	TRBV6-5	TRBJ1-4	many	CASRTVNEKLFF	TGTGCCAGCAGGACAGTGAATGAAAAACTGTTTTTT
NA	TRBV29-1	TRBJ1-2	NA	CSVSGGGPMYGYTF	TGCAGCGTAAGCGGGGGGGGACCCATGTATGGTTACACCTTC
NA	TRBV9	TRBJ1-5	NA	CASSVGEPFNQPQHF	TGTGCCAGCAGCGTAGGAGAACCTTTCAATCAGCCCCAGCATTTT
TRBD1	TRBV6-6	TRBJ2-7	few	CASKPGQGAAEQYF	TGTGCCAGCAAACCGGGACAGGGGGCTGCTGAGCAGTACTTC
NA	TRBV2	TRBJ2-1	NA	CAGSEVMRVEQFF	TGTGCCGGTAGTGAAGTTATGCGGGTTGAGCAGTTCTTC
NA	TRBV20-1	TRBJ1-3	NA	CSARDERERNTIYF	TGCAGTGCTAGAGATGAAAGGGAGAGAAACACCATATATTTT
TRBD2	TRBV20-1	TRBJ2-5	NA	CSPTRSGTSSETQYF	TGCAGTCCCACCAGGTCAGGGACTAGTTCCGAGACCCAGTACTTC
NA	TRBV3-1	TRBJ1-5	few	CASSLGPPPINYQPQHF	TGTGCCAGCAGCCTCGGGCCCCCTCCAATCAATTATCAGCCCCAGCATTTT
NA	TRBV10-3	TRBJ1-2	NA	CAISESGRPGYTF	TGTGCCATCAGTGAGTCAGGTCGGCCAGGCTACACCTTC
NA	TRBV20-1	TRBJ2-1	few	CSARGQNEQFF	TGCAGTGCTAGAGGGCAGAATGAGCAGTTCTTC
TRBD2	TRBV20-1	TRBJ2-3	NA	CSARRTSGFLRVTDTQYF	TGCAGTGCTCGAAGGACTAGCGGGTTCCTTCGGGTCACAGATACGCAGTATTTT
NA	TRBV20-1	TRBJ2-7	many	CSATRGGEQYF	TGCAGTGCTACAAGAGGGGGCGAGCAGTACTTC
NA	TRBV12-3/TRBV12-4	TRBJ1-4	few	CASSPRNEKLFF	TGTGCCAGCAGCCCCAGGAATGAAAAACTGTTTTTT
NA	TRBV5-5	TRBJ2-1	few	CASSLAVLTSSYNEQFF	TGTGCCAGCAGCTTGGCTGTCCTAACGAGCTCCTACAATGAGCAGTTCTTC
TRBD1	TRBV20-1	TRBJ2-5	few	CSAYLTGKTQYF	TGCAGTGCTTATCTGACAGGGAAGACCCAGTACTTC
NA	TRBV12-3/TRBV12-4	TRBJ1-4	NA	CASSLSGWGTNEKLFF	TGTGCCAGCAGTTTATCCGGGTGGGGAACTAATGAAAAACTGTTTTTT
TRBD1	TRBV10-3	TRBJ1-6	NA	CAISDRGLNSPLHF	TGTGCCATCAGCGACAGGGGGTTAAATTCACCCCTCCACTTT
NA	TRBV4-1	TRBJ1-4	NA	CASSQLRTATTNEKLFF	TGCGCCAGCAGCCAACTCCGGACGGCGACAACTAATGAAAAACTGTTTTTT
NA	TRBV6-4	TRBJ1-2	NA	CASSAERNYGYTF	TGTGCCAGCAGCGCCGAGAGAAACTATGGCTACACCTTC